The present entry profiles one T cell receptor (beta chain) with its context. What this receptor recognizes is not known. It has no much larger one-base neighbor in the sample; base qualities were not kept. This specimen comes from a study of sequential checkpoint blockade in melanoma (dated by TCRdb to between 2018 and 2021). For context, the study as a whole: In a 1:1 randomization, patients received either first-line nivolumab then ipilimumab (arm A) or ipilimumab then nivolumab (arm B). Both trial sequences were followed by maintenance nivolumab.

The CDR3 holds 13 amino acids from the cysteine to the phenylalanine. Left in the record is the CDR3 DNA by itself, 39 bases read in frame from the first base. V lost 5 bases and J lost 9 bases; the stretch between them is 14 bases long. Via the germline V gene (reference sequence), CDR1 is SEHNR and CDR2 FQNEAQ. This sample's treatment or condition label indicates: randomized to nivolumab then ipilimumab (arm A) or the reverse (arm B). None of the trial patients had been given prior DNA-damaging chemotherapy. On a FACS Aria II flow cytometer, live CD3+CD8+ cells that were negative for CD19 and CD56 were sorted from thawed PBMCs. The samples were obtained from melanoma patients enrolled in CheckMate 064, an open-label, randomized phase II trial testing sequential checkpoint blockade. Peripheral blood mononuclear cells were obtained through leukapheresis, purified using Ficoll-Paque, and frozen in human serum containing roughly 9.8% DMSO. Immediately after sorting, the purity of the sorted blood CD3+CD8+ cells was confirmed to be >98%, and DNA was then extracted.

TCRbeta CDR3 regions were immunosequenced from genomic DNA with the immunoSEQ Assay. Before high-throughput sequencing, genomic DNA was amplified using bias-controlled multiplex PCR. As for how the authors treated the data: To quantify the absolute abundance of each unique TCRbeta CDR3 region, the sequences were collapsed and filtered. Clonality, defined as 1 minus Pielou's evenness, was calculated using only productive rearrangements. Clones with significantly greater frequencies in on-treatment versus baseline samples were identified using a previously published method. Entries here come from immuneACCESS through TCRdb and include only in-frame sequences with V and J called. Some clones fail to appear in such tables; in the studies checked, an unresolved V gene covers under half of the shortfall, and the cause of the remainder is unknown. For V, J and clone size, that table is used; D and trimming come from the DNA. The sample contains 40,000 or so clones, just over 85% of them found a single time. Roughly 12% of the sample is held by the ten biggest clonotypes.

Broader findings and caveats from the paper: The model for predicting response that combines TCR metrics with mutation burden needs to be validated in larger, independent patient cohorts.

The sequencing used CD8+ T cells sorted from blood (inferred from file names), collected from a patient given nivolumab and ipilimumab in sequence. This clonotype was obtained from a human donor with melanoma. In this chain, TRBV7-9 is recombined with TRBJ2-1; no D gene can be assigned with confidence. The DNA reads TGTGCCAGCAGCCCTACAGTGATGGGTGAGCAGTTCTTC. Its translation is CASSPTVMGEQFF.